Sequencing of this TCR beta chain was carried out in a study of T cells after yellow fever vaccination. This clonotype was seen many times. Antigen unknown. This CDR3 is built from 13 residues. V dropped 5 bases and J dropped 4 bases, with 11 bases sitting between them. Per the germline V gene, CDR1 is MNHEY and CDR2 is SVGEGT. A 5'RACE template-switching step, the method used to make TCR cDNA, added a universal primer site and UMIs. TCRdb reprocessed the 5' RACE reads with MiXCR, giving one entry per CDR3 protein. The profile shows 500,000 to 650,000 distinct CDR3 sequences, less than 20% of them singletons. Study-level findings and limits: Post-booster repertoires again held most primary-vaccination clones (roughly 96% CD4, around 90% CD8).

The sample here was PBMCs, taken about 5 days after the first yellow fever vaccination. This TCR was recovered from a man between 18 and 35 years old who received the YFV17D yellow fever vaccine. The chain links TRBV6-2 or TRBV6-3 to TRBJ2-5; D is perhaps TRBD2 (6 bases). This chain's CDR3 is CASSPMGGETQYF. The DNA for the CDR3 is TGTGCCAGCAGTCCAATGGGGGGAGAGACCCAGTACTTC.